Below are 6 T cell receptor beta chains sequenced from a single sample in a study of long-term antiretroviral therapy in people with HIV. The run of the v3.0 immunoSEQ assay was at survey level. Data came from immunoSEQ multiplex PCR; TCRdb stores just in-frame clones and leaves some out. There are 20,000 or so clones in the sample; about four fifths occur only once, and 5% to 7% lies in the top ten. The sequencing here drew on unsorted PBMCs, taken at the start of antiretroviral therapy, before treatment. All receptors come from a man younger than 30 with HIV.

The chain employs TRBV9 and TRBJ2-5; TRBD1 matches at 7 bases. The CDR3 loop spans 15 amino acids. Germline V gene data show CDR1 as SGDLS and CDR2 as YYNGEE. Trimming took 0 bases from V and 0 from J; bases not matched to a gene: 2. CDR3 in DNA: TGTGCCAGCAGCGTAGGAGGGACAGACCAAGAGACCCAGTACTTC. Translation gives CASSVGGTDQETQYF.

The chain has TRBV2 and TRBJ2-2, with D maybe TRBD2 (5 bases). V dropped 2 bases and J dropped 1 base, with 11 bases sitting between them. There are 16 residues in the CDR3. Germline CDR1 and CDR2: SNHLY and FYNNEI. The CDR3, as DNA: TGTGCCAGCAGTGAAACCCGGGGTCGGAACACCGGGGAGCTGTTTTTT. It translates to CASSETRGRNTGELFF.

CDR3 protein: CAISELQTDLWGIQETQYF. CDR3 coding DNA: TGTGCCATCAGTGAGCTCCAGACAGATTTGTGGGGGATCCAAGAGACCCAGTACTTC. J is TRBJ2-5 and V is TRBV10-3; D may correspond to TRBD1 or TRBD2 (5 bases each). Trimming took off 2 bases at V and 1 base at J, with 23 bases between the two ends. The CDR3 loop spans 19 amino acids. Looked up from germline, CDR1 is ENHRY and CDR2 is SYGVKD.

DNA for the CDR3: TGCGCCAGCAGCCAAGGCCATGGGGACAGGAACACTGAAGCTTTCTTT. Its translation: CASSQGHGDRNTEAFF. The chain recombines TRBV4-3 with TRBJ1-1, with TRBD1 matching 7 bases. Losses at the gene ends were 1 base for V and 1 base for J; bases not matched to a gene: 6. The CDR3 covers 16 residues. Germline V gives CDR1 LGHNA, CDR2 YSLEER.

The CDR3 DNA follows: TGTGCCAGCAGCTTGAAAGTTGTGCCCGGGGAGCTGTTTTTT. Its translation: CASSLKVVPGELFF. This chain connects TRBV7-6 to TRBJ2-2; D not resolved. V was shortened by 3 bases and J by 6 bases, with 11 bases between the two germline ends. CDR1 is SGHVS and CDR2 is FNYEAQ in the germline V gene. This CDR3 contains 14 residues.

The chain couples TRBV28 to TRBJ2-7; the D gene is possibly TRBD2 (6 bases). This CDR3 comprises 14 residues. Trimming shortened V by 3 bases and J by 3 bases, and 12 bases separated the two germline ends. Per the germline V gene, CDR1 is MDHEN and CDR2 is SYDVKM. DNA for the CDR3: TGTGCCAGCAGTTTCCAGGAGACTAGCTACGAGCAGTACTTC. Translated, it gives CASSFQETSYEQYF.